This TCR beta chain stems from a study of T cell responses to AZD1222 COVID-19 vaccine. Worth noting for this clone: Its antigen is undetermined.

Timing groups of about 4 and about 12 weeks for second doses were pooled. Trimming took off 11 bases at V and 2 bases at J, with 6 bases between the two ends. The CDR3 length is 10 residues. Germline CDR1 reads SGHVS; CDR2 reads FQNEAQ. Clones were read by immunoSEQ multiplex PCR, and TCRdb kept only the in-frame ones, dropping some. This sample has 100,000 to 120,000 clones; roughly 90% occur once, and the top ten carry around 15%. Broader study findings: The donor group comprised mostly white British people and more females; the analysis possibly underestimated clonal diversity.

The chain recombines TRBV7-8 with TRBJ1-2, with no clear D. This TCR was recovered from an adult who received the AZD1222 COVID-19 vaccine. The sequenced sample was peripheral blood, obtained 28 days after the second AZD1222 dose. The CDR3 reads CAAGNYGYTF. DNA of the CDR3: TGTGCCGCGGGCAACTATGGCTACACCTTC.